These T cell receptor beta chains were read from a single sample in a study of T-cell reconstitution after alpha-beta-depleted transplantation in children. TCRdb called the PCR reads again in MiXCR, with one record for every CDR3 protein. Among a few hundred thousand distinct CDR3 sequences listed, 9% to 12% were seen once. Sequencing was performed on PBMCs from the stem cell graft donor, taken from the stem cell graft. These receptor sequences come from a human donor who donated a stem cell graft to a child with acute lymphoblastic leukemia. The CDR3 runs from the conserved cysteine through the conserved F or W. A D gene is named only where the DNA matches it firmly. Not all rows give a size; the values are once, few, many and, for expanded clones, a class.

.,TRBJ2-7,TRBV6-6,few,CASTGTRPYEQYF,TGTGCCAGCACAGGGACAAGACCGTACGAGCAGTACTTC
.,TRBJ2-1,TRBV19,few,CASSILADTYNEQFF,TGTGCCAGTAGTATTCTGGCAGACACCTACAATGAGCAGTTCTTC
.,TRBJ1-2,TRBV7-8,few,CASSAGVSYGYTF,TGTGCCAGCAGCGCCGGGGTTTCCTATGGCTACACCTTC
.,TRBJ2-7,TRBV29-1,few,CSVATGGGYEQYF,TGCAGCGTAGCCACAGGGGGGGGATACGAGCAGTACTTC
.,TRBJ2-2,TRBV5-1,.,CASRLSGRTTPNTGELFF,TGCGCCAGCAGACTAAGTGGGAGGACTACTCCTAACACCGGGGAGCTGTTTTTT
.,TRBJ2-1,TRBV27,few,CASSLSPQGNEQFF,TGTGCCAGCAGTTTATCGCCCCAGGGGAATGAGCAGTTCTTC
.,TRBJ2-1,TRBV3-1,.,CASSQGLASPPDYNEQFF,TGTGCCAGCAGCCAGGGCCTAGCGAGCCCGCCCGATTACAATGAGCAGTTCTTC
TRBD1,TRBJ1-6,TRBV5-1,.,CASSLDRGQSYNSPLHF,TGCGCCAGCAGCTTGGACAGGGGGCAGTCCTATAATTCACCCCTCCACTTT
.,TRBJ1-1,TRBV5-1,many,CASSLRVVRNTEAFF,TGCGCCAGCAGCTTGAGGGTAGTAAGGAACACTGAAGCTTTCTTT
.,TRBJ1-6,TRBV12-3/TRBV12-4,.,CASSPGRSNSPLHF,TGTGCCAGCAGTCCCGGACGGAGTAATTCACCCCTCCACTTT
TRBD2,TRBJ2-5,TRBV12-3/TRBV12-4,many,CASSLAGWETQYF,TGTGCCAGCAGTCTAGCGGGCTGGGAGACCCAGTACTTC
TRBD1,TRBJ2-5,TRBV6-2/TRBV6-3,.,CASSYGTGRMETQYF,TGTGCCAGCAGTTACGGGACAGGGCGCATGGAGACCCAGTACTTC
TRBD2,TRBJ2-3,TRBV29-1,few,CSVEEPTGGASTDTQYF,TGCAGCGTTGAAGAACCGACGGGGGGTGCTAGCACAGATACGCAGTATTTT
.,TRBJ2-5,TRBV7-7,.,CASSNTGSGRETQYF,TGTGCTAGCAGCAACACAGGGAGTGGGAGAGAGACCCAGTACTTC
.,TRBJ2-5,TRBV29-1,.,CSVVGQGQGETQYF,TGCAGCGTTGTCGGGCAGGGGCAGGGGGAGACCCAGTACTTC
.,TRBJ2-5,TRBV3-1,.,CASSQEIKQPRETQYF,TGTGCCAGCAGCCAAGAGATAAAGCAGCCGAGGGAGACCCAGTACTTC
.,TRBJ2-5,TRBV10-3,many,CAISGGETQYF,TGTGCCATCAGCGGAGGGGAGACCCAGTACTTC
TRBD2,TRBJ2-2,TRBV7-2,.,CASRPSTSIGELFF,TGTGCCAGCAGACCCTCGACTAGCATCGGGGAGCTGTTTTTT
.,TRBJ2-7,TRBV4-1,few,CASSQDGSGTGTYEQYF,TGCGCCAGCAGCCAAGATGGATCCGGGACTGGGACCTACGAGCAGTACTTC
TRBD1,TRBJ1-1,TRBV5-1,many,CASSLVTGANTEAFF,TGCGCCAGCAGCTTGGTGACAGGGGCCAACACTGAAGCTTTCTTT
.,TRBJ2-1,TRBV19,few,CASTLDLYNEQFF,TGTGCCAGTACCTTGGACCTCTACAATGAGCAGTTCTTC
.,TRBJ2-6,TRBV14,few,CASSPPRISGANVLTF,TGTGCCAGCAGCCCCCCTCGAATCTCTGGGGCCAACGTCCTGACTTTC
TRBD2,TRBJ2-1,TRBV12-3/TRBV12-4,few,CASSWAGGSDEQFF,TGTGCCAGCAGCTGGGCAGGCGGGAGCGATGAGCAGTTCTTC
.,TRBJ2-7,TRBV4-1,few,CASSQDRREVAYEQYF,TGCGCCAGCAGCCAAGATAGAAGGGAAGTTGCCTACGAGCAGTACTTC
.,TRBJ1-1,TRBV6-2/TRBV6-3,few,CASSYRVGRYTEAFF,TGTGCCAGCAGTTACCGAGTTGGCCGGTACACTGAAGCTTTCTTT
.,TRBJ1-1,TRBV12-3/TRBV12-4,few,CASSFRVGPINTEAFF,TGTGCCAGCAGTTTCAGGGTCGGGCCGATAAACACTGAAGCTTTCTTT
TRBD1,TRBJ1-5,TRBV12-3/TRBV12-4,.,CASSHRGTSKQPQHF,TGTGCCAGCAGTCACAGGGGGACCAGCAAGCAGCCCCAGCATTTT
.,TRBJ1-6,TRBV20-1,.,CSASQSSSYNSPLHF,TGCAGTGCTTCCCAGTCGAGCTCCTATAATTCACCCCTCCACTTT
TRBD1,TRBJ1-5,TRBV6-2/TRBV6-3,.,CASRQGNQPQHF,TGTGCCAGCAGACAGGGGAACCAGCCCCAGCATTTT
.,TRBJ2-7,TRBV29-1,.,CSVWSGAYEQYF,TGCAGCGTTTGGTCGGGAGCCTACGAGCAGTACTTC
.,TRBJ2-7,TRBV30,.,CAWSPTGYEQYF,TGTGCCTGGAGTCCCACAGGATACGAGCAGTACTTC
.,TRBJ2-7,TRBV27,.,CASSRGRGQHSYEQYF,TGTGCCAGCAGCCGAGGGCGCGGACAGCACTCCTACGAGCAGTACTTC
.,TRBJ2-3,TRBV11-2,.,CASSSTDGLIAEHTDTQYF,TGTGCCAGCAGTTCTACAGACGGCCTGATAGCGGAACACACAGATACGCAGTATTTT
TRBD2,TRBJ2-3,TRBV11-2,.,CASSLGFRGRAWTDTQYF,TGTGCCAGCAGCTTAGGTTTCCGGGGGAGGGCCTGGACAGATACGCAGTATTTT
.,TRBJ2-2,TRBV29-1,few,CSVETGSNTGELFF,TGCAGCGTTGAAACGGGGAGTAACACCGGGGAGCTGTTTTTT
.,TRBJ2-2,TRBV6-5,many,CASSRQTGNTGELFF,TGTGCCAGCAGTCGCCAGACAGGGAACACCGGGGAGCTGTTTTTT
.,TRBJ2-4,TRBV7-3,many,CASSPGGDAQYF,TGTGCCAGCAGCCCAGGGGGGGATGCTCAGTACTTC
.,TRBJ2-2,TRBV6-2/TRBV6-3,few,CASTLAPNTGELFF,TGTGCCAGCACCCTAGCGCCGAACACCGGGGAGCTGTTTTTT
.,TRBJ1-4,TRBV2,few,CASSDLGEEKLFF,TGTGCCAGCAGTGACCTGGGGGAGGAAAAACTGTTTTTT
TRBD2,TRBJ2-2,TRBV7-9,few,CASSSSGRHTGELFF,TGTGCCAGCAGCTCTAGCGGGAGGCACACCGGGGAGCTGTTTTTT
TRBD2,TRBJ2-1,TRBV7-9,few,CASSFLWVTSEEGEQFF,TGTGCCAGCAGCTTTCTCTGGGTGACTAGCGAGGAGGGTGAGCAGTTCTTC
TRBD2,TRBJ2-7,TRBV7-2,.,CASSPYSGRAYEQYF,TGTGCCAGCAGCCCCTATAGCGGGAGGGCCTACGAGCAGTACTTC